This T cell receptor beta chain was recovered during a study of cytomegalovirus exposure and HLA in healthy donors. PCR employed 60 Vbeta and 13 Jbeta primers. Libraries were prepared by immunoSEQ multiplex PCR; TCRdb keeps only in-frame clonotypes and omits some of them. The sample holds tens of thousands of clones; approximately 72% are singletons and the top ten take roughly 51%. The donors gave bone marrow, and they were healthy. CDR3 length: 14 amino acids. V lost 2 bases to trimming and J lost 3 bases; unmatched junction nucleotides: 3. Germline-derived CDR1 and CDR2 are GTSNPN and SVGIG (reference sequence).

The TCR originated in a man between 45 and 60 years old in good health and CMV-seropositive. Sequencing was carried out using PBMCs. The J gene is TRBJ1-4, the V gene TRBV30; 7 bases match TRBD1. DNA for the CDR3: TGTGCCTGGAGTAGTGGACAGGCTAATGAAAAACTGTTTTTT. Amino acids: CAWSSGQANEKLFF.